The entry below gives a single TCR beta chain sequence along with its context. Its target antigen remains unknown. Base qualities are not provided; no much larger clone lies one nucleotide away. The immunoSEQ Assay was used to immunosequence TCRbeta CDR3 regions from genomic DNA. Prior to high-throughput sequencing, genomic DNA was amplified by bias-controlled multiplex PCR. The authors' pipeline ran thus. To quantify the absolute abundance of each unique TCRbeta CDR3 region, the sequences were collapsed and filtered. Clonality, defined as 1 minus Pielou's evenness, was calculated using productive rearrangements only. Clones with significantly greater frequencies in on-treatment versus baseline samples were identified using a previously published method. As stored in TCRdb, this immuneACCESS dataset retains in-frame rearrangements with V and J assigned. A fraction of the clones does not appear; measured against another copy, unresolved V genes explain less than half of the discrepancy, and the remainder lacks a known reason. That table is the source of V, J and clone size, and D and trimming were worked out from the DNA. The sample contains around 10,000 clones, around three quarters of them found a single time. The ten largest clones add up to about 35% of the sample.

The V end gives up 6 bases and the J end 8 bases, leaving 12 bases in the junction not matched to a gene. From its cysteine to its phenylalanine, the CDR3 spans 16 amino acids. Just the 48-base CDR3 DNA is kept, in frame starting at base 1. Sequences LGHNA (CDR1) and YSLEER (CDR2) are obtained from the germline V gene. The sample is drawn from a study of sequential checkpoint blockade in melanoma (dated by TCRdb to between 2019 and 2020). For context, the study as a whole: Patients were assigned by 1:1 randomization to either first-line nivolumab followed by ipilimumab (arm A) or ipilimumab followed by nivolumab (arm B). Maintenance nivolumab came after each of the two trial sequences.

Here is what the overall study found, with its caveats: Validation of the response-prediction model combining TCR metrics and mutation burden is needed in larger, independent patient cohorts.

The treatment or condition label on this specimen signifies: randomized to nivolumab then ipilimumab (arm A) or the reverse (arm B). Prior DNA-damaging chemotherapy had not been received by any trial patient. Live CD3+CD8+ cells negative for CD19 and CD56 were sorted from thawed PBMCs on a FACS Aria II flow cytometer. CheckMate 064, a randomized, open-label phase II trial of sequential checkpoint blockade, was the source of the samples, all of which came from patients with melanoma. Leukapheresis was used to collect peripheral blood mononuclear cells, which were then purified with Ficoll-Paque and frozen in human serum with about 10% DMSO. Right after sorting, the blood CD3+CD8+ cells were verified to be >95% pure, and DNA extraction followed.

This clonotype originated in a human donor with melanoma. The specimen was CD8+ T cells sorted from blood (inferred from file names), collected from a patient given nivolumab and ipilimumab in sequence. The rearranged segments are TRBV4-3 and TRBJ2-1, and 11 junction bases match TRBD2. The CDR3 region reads CASRGGTSGSFDEQFF. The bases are TGCGCCAGCAGGGGGGGCACTAGCGGGAGCTTCGATGAGCAGTTCTTC.